One T cell receptor (beta chain) is described in this entry. The junction had 6 bases not matched to a gene; V was cut back by 5 bases and J by 6 bases. This CDR3 is built from 16 residues. Germline assignment: CDR1 MNHEY and CDR2 SVGEGT. Some clones are missing from TCRdb's copy, which holds only in-frame ones; the method was immunoSEQ multiplex PCR. The data show roughly 200,000 clones, approximately 81% seen once. The sample is drawn from a study of blood T cell repertoires in COVID-19. Before being deemed recovered, Cohort 3 donors had two negative PCRs, clearance, or symptom resolution. The sample was PBMCs or T cells enriched from blood (not recorded which). The chain combines TRBV6-2 or TRBV6-3 with TRBJ2-1, with TRBD2 identical over 14 bases. This TCR was recovered from a middle-aged man who had recovered from COVID-19. The DNA for the CDR3 is TGTGCCAGCAGTAACCCCGGGACTAGCGGGAGCAATGAGCAGTTCTTC. It translates to CASSNPGTSGSNEQFF.